Presented here are 19 T cell receptor beta chains from one specimen sequenced in a study of CD8 T cells in ankylosing spondylitis. MiXCR, applied by TCRdb to the 5' RACE reads, yields one record per CDR3 protein. The data show about 39,000 distinct CDR3 sequences, 2.5% to 3.5% seen once. Sequenced input: blood, either unsorted or a sorted T cell fraction (not recorded which). These TCRs come from a male donor with ankylosing spondylitis or in good health (not recorded which).

This clonotype was observed many times. V is TRBV9 and J is TRBJ2-3, with D tentatively TRBD2 (6 bases). Between the trimmed V and J ends, which lost 4 bases and 2 bases, there was a span of 14 bases. This CDR3 has 15 amino acids. Germline CDR1 is SGDLS and CDR2 is YYNGEE. This CDR3 reads CASSSIAAVTDTQYF. CDR3 in DNA: TGTGCCAGCAGCTCGATAGCGGCTGTCACAGATACGCAGTATTTT. The complete variable domain, with remaining parts taken from reference TRBV9 and TRBJ2-3, reads DSGVTQTPKHLITATGQRVTLRCSPRSGDLSVYWYQQSLDQGLQFLIQYYNGEERAKGNILERFSAQQFPDLHSELNLSSLELGDSALYFCASSSIAAVTDTQYFGPGTRLTVL.

This clonotype has ten or more counts. The chain combines TRBV9 with TRBJ2-4, with 9 positions matching TRBD2. The germline V gene has CDR1 SGDLS and CDR2 YYNGEE. The length of the CDR3 is 15 residues. The trim removed 5 bases at V and 9 bases at J, leaving 12 bases unmatched. The CDR3 nucleotides read TGTGCCAGCAGTCCCCGGGGCGGGGGGGGGTCCATTCAGTACTTC. It is translated as CASSPRGGGGSIQYF. Based on the CDR3 plus reference TRBV9 and TRBJ2-4, the full variable domain is DSGVTQTPKHLITATGQRVTLRCSPRSGDLSVYWYQQSLDQGLQFLIQYYNGEERAKGNILERFSAQQFPDLHSELNLSSLELGDSALYFCASSPRGGGGSIQYFGAGTRLSVL.

This clonotype appeared many times. The V call is TRBV9, the J call TRBJ2-1; TRBD2 agrees at 10 bases. Germline V lookup: CDR1 SGDLS, CDR2 YYNGEE. The CDR3 sequence is 16 residues long. The ends lost 1 base at V and 7 bases at J; junction bases unmatched: 8. The DNA for the CDR3 is TGTGCCAGCAGCGTATTGAGCGGGGGGGCTTTGAATGAGCAGTTCTTC. Protein sequence: CASSVLSGGALNEQFF.

In its sample, this clonotype was seen many times. The chain recombines TRBV9 with TRBJ2-2; 7 bases match TRBD2. After removal of 3 bases from V and 3 bases from J, the junction contained 8 bases not matched to a gene. Germline CDR1 is SGDLS and CDR2 is YYNGEE. The CDR3 loop spans 16 amino acids. The CDR3 nucleotides are TGTGCCAGCAGCGCAAAACTAGCGAGGGACACCGGGGAGCTGTTTTTT. This codes for CASSAKLARDTGELFF.

This clonotype has a count of ten or more. The genes are TRBV9 and TRBJ2-1; 7 bases agree with TRBD1. V was clipped by 0 bases and J by 1 base; unmatched bases: 4. This CDR3 has 16 amino acids. The germline CDR1 and CDR2 sequences are SGDLS and YYNGEE. The DNA of the CDR3 is TGTGCCAGCAGCGTAGCCTGGACAGGATCCTACAATGAGCAGTTCTTC. This encodes CASSVAWTGSYNEQFF. Looking up the rest from reference TRBV9 and TRBJ2-1 gives the full variable domain: DSGVTQTPKHLITATGQRVTLRCSPRSGDLSVYWYQQSLDQGLQFLIQYYNGEERAKGNILERFSAQQFPDLHSELNLSSLELGDSALYFCASSVAWTGSYNEQFFGPGTRLTVL.

This clonotype showed up many times. The chain links TRBV9 to TRBJ2-2; a possible D gene is TRBD2 (6 bases). The CDR3 loop spans 16 amino acids. V was pared by 2 bases and J by 1 base, with 12 bases between. Germline CDR1 is SGDLS and CDR2 is YYNGEE. CDR3 protein: CASSVGLKKNTGELFF. The CDR3, as DNA: TGTGCCAGCAGCGTTGGACTAAAGAAGAACACCGGGGAGCTGTTTTTT.

This clonotype was detected ten times or more. The chain combines TRBV9 with TRBJ2-5; D not resolved. The germline V gene has CDR1 SGDLS and CDR2 YYNGEE. CDR3 length equals 16 residues. The V and J ends lost 0 bases and 1 base respectively, with 13 bases between them. The CDR3 DNA sequence: TGTGCCAGCAGCGTAGCATCTGTGGACGGCCAAGAGACCCAGTACTTC. Protein sequence: CASSVASVDGQETQYF.

At least ten counts were recorded for this clonotype. The rearrangement uses TRBV9 and TRBJ2-2, with TRBD1 matching over 7 bases. V was pared by 4 bases and J by 2 bases, with 5 bases of the junction left unmatched. Germline values: CDR1 SGDLS, CDR2 YYNGEE. The CDR3 is 15 amino acids. CDR3 nucleotides: TGTGCCAGCAGCTGGGGACAGCTAAACACCGGGGAGCTGTTTTTT. This sequence encodes CASSWGQLNTGELFF.

The chain uses TRBV9 and TRBJ1-4; D gene ambiguous. CDR3 length equals 15 residues. Trimming shortened V by 0 bases and J by 2 bases, and 8 bases separated the two germline ends. Germline V lookup: CDR1 SGDLS, CDR2 YYNGEE. The CDR3 spells CASSVGPGTNEKLFF. The CDR3 nucleotides are TGTGCCAGCAGCGTAGGGCCGGGTACTAATGAAAAACTGTTTTTT.

This clonotype was counted many times. The genes are TRBV9 and TRBJ2-3; 8 bases are a match to TRBD2. Germline CDR1 SGDLS, CDR2 YYNGEE. Losses at the gene ends were 0 bases for V and 5 bases for J; bases not matched to a gene: 11. The CDR3 spans 17 residues. CDR3 protein: CASSVGASGGPGDTQYF. Here the CDR3 DNA reads TGTGCCAGCAGCGTAGGAGCGAGCGGGGGACCCGGAGATACGCAGTATTTT.

This clonotype showed up many times. The chain carries TRBV21-1 and TRBJ2-7. TRBV21-1 is deemed a pseudogene. The CDR3 extends over 11 amino acids. The CDR3 here is CASSSTYEQYV. The CDR3 region has the DNA TGTGCCAGCAGCTCCACCTACGAGCAGTACGTC.

At least ten counts were recorded for this clonotype. V and J are TRBV9 and TRBJ2-2, with 10 positions matching TRBD1. From germline, CDR1 is SGDLS and CDR2 YYNGEE. This CDR3 has 15 residues. V was clipped by 3 bases and J by 4 bases; unmatched bases: 3. The CDR3 reads CASSGQGAVTGELFF. The CDR3 bases are TGTGCCAGCAGCGGACAGGGGGCGGTCACCGGGGAGCTGTTTTTT.

This clonotype is judged medium-sized. V gene TRBV29-1 combines with J gene TRBJ2-5, with TRBD2 identical over 14 bases. The length of the CDR3 is 17 residues. V trimming: 8 bases; J trimming: 2 bases; junction bases outside the gene matches: 13. Germline CDR1 and CDR2: SQVTM and ANQGSEA. The CDR3 DNA follows: TGCAGCCCATGGACTAGCGGGAGGATCGTGAAACAAGAGACCCAGTACTTC. Translated, it gives CSPWTSGRIVKQETQYF.

This clonotype was counted ten times or more. This chain links TRBV9 with TRBJ2-5; perhaps D is TRBD1 or TRBD2 (5 bases each). This CDR3 comprises 15 residues. V lost 2 bases to trimming and J lost 5 bases, with 16 bases between them. CDR1 and CDR2 (germline): SGDLS, YYNGEE. The CDR3: CASSVQFGGRETQYF. CDR3 nucleotide sequence: TGTGCCAGCAGCGTGCAGTTTGGGGGAAGGGAGACCCAGTACTTC.

The sample holds many counts of this clonotype. V gene TRBV9 combines with J gene TRBJ2-2; 10 bases are shared with TRBD1. The V and J ends lost 3 bases and 9 bases, in that order; junction bases with no gene match: 11. This CDR3 region has 16 residues. Germline V gene sequence: CDR1 SGDLS, CDR2 YYNGEE. The CDR3: CASSGDRGALVRELFF. The CDR3 bases are TGTGCCAGCAGCGGGGACAGGGGTGCCCTAGTCCGGGAGCTGTTTTTT.

This clonotype was observed many times. V is TRBV9 and J is TRBJ2-5; 10 nucleotides line up with TRBD1. The CDR3 spans 14 residues. Germline lookup yields CDR1 SGDLS and CDR2 YYNGEE. V dropped 4 bases and J dropped 2; count of bases not matched to a gene: 2. This CDR3 reads CASSRDRGQETQYF. CDR3 DNA: TGTGCCAGCAGCCGGGACAGGGGACAAGAGACCCAGTACTTC.

This clonotype has at least ten counts. This chain uses TRBV9 with TRBJ2-2; maybe TRBD1 (6 bases). The germline gives CDR1 SGDLS, CDR2 YYNGEE. Trimming shortened V by 1 base and J by 3 bases, and 13 bases separated the two germline ends. The CDR3 is 16 residues long. CDR3 residues: CASSVMSGAYTGELFF. The CDR3 coding sequence is TGTGCCAGCAGCGTAATGTCAGGGGCCTACACCGGGGAGCTGTTTTTT.

This clonotype was found many times. This rearrangement joins TRBV9 to TRBJ2-1, with 7 bases matching TRBD2. CDR3 length equals 15 residues. Germline values: CDR1 SGDLS, CDR2 YYNGEE. The ends lost 3 bases at V and 5 bases at J; junction bases unmatched: 8. The CDR3 reads CASSARGELHNEQFF. The CDR3 nucleotides are TGTGCCAGCAGCGCCCGGGGGGAGCTCCACAATGAGCAGTTCTTC.

This clonotype occurred many times. The CDR3 nucleotides read TGTGCCACCAGTGATTTGCGTCTCGGAGGGGGGCCCTACAATGAGCAGTTCTTC. It is translated as CATSDLRLGGGPYNEQFF. The rearrangement links TRBV24-1 to TRBJ2-1, with D tentatively TRBD1 or TRBD2 (6 bases each). Per the germline V gene, CDR1 is KGHDR and CDR2 is SFDVKD. The CDR3 is 18 residues long. V gave up 0 bases and J gave up 2 bases, with 16 bases separating them.